The next 29 T cell receptor beta chains were all read from a single sample in a study of molecular identifiers for immune sequencing clone quantification. From the PCR reads, TCRdb called clonotypes with MiXCR, one entry per CDR3 protein. The table records tens of thousands of distinct CDR3 sequences, 18% of them present only once. Material for sequencing was naive CD8+ T cells from blood, with Jurkat cell RNA spiked in. Subset reported: FACS-sorted CD8+CD4-CCR7+CD45RA+ naive T cells. These receptors were collected from a human donor in good health. Some libraries in this study had Jurkat cell RNA spiked in.

At least ten counts were recorded for this clonotype. This chain uses TRBV25-1 with TRBJ2-1; a possible D gene is TRBD2 (6 bases). Deletions cut 5 bases from V and 0 bases from J, with 17 bases between. Per the germline V gene, CDR1 is MGHDK and CDR2 is SYGVNS. This CDR3 is 17 amino acids long. In DNA, the CDR3 is TGTGCCAGCAGTTCGGTCCCCCGGGAGTTCTCCTACAATGAGCAGTTCTTC. Residues: CASSSVPREFSYNEQFF.

The sample holds a few counts of this clonotype. This sequence may be a read error, since a much larger clone differs from it by one base. The rearrangement uses TRBV7-8 and TRBJ2-5, with D maybe TRBD2 (6 bases). CDR1 and CDR2 (germline): SGHVS, FQNEAQ. V lost 7 bases to trimming and J lost 2 bases, with 17 bases between them. This CDR3 has 15 amino acids. The CDR3 region is CASIKRAGPQETQYF. The DNA for the CDR3 is TGTGCCAGCATCAAGCGGGCAGGACCTCAAGAGACCCAGTACTTC.

A note on this clonotype: This clone may be a read error of a much larger clone one base away. The chain links TRBV7-3 to TRBJ2-5; 8 nucleotides line up with TRBD2. V lost 4 bases to trimming and J lost 2 bases; unmatched junction nucleotides: 3. The CDR3 runs to 14 residues. Germline V gene lookup returns CDR1 SGHTA and CDR2 FQGTGA. The CDR3 reads CASSSTGGQETQYF. Written as DNA, the CDR3 is TGTGCCAGCAGCTCGACGGGGGGGCAAGAGACCCAGTACTTC.

This clonotype was recorded at least ten times. The V call is TRBV4-1, the J call TRBJ2-7; 8 nucleotides line up with TRBD2. Germline V gives CDR1 MGHRA, CDR2 YSYEKL. V gave up 1 base and J gave up 1 base; unmatched junction bases: 0. This CDR3 has 14 residues. Here the CDR3 reads CASSQGLASYEQYF. The CDR3, as DNA: TGCGCCAGCAGCCAAGGACTAGCGTCCTACGAGCAGTACTTC.

This clonotype has at least ten counts. The V and J genes are TRBV21-1 and TRBJ2-3; TRBD2 is taken as the D call from the table, unchecked against the DNA. TRBV21-1 is shown as a pseudogene. The CDR3 spans 15 residues. In DNA, the CDR3 is TGTGCCAGCAGCAACCAGCGGGAGAGAGCAGATACGCAGTATTTT. Its protein product is CASSNQRERADTQYF.

Comment on this clonotype: A junction end diverges from the germline sequence, so it may reflect a read error. CDR3: CAGSLRGAGGSYEQYF. The CDR3 coding sequence is TGTGCCGGCAGCTTAAGAGGCGCGGGAGGTTCCTACGAGCAGTACTTC. The V call is TRBV7-8, the J call TRBJ2-7; TRBD2 agrees at 8 bases. Germline V gene sequence: CDR1 SGHVS, CDR2 FQNEAQ. CDR3 length: 16 amino acids.

This clonotype has more than one count but fewer than ten. V gene TRBV6-5 combines with J gene TRBJ2-2, with D perhaps TRBD1 (6 bases). V shed 0 bases and J shed 5 bases, with 19 bases lying between them. The germline V gene encodes CDR1 MNHEY and CDR2 SVGAGI. CDR3 length equals 18 residues. CDR3 residues: CASSYSVQGLRGTGELFF. The DNA for the CDR3 is TGTGCCAGCAGTTACTCCGTGCAGGGGCTAAGAGGTACCGGGGAGCTGTTTTTT.

The rearrangement links TRBV24-1 to TRBJ2-3, with 9 bases aligning to TRBD1. V lost 7 bases and J lost 2; bases outside the gene matches: 12. The CDR3 length is 17 residues. CDR1 is KGHDR, CDR2 SFDVKD, per germline. This CDR3 is CATSHSGDRDHTDTQYF. Here the CDR3 DNA reads TGTGCCACCAGCCACTCCGGGGACAGGGACCACACAGATACGCAGTATTTT.

The sample holds many counts of this clonotype. This chain uses TRBV27 with TRBJ2-2; TRBD1 agrees at 9 bases. V dropped 6 bases and J dropped 0; count of bases not matched to a gene: 2. This CDR3 spans 15 amino acids. CDR1 and CDR2 (germline): MNHEY, SMNVEV (reference sequence). The CDR3 DNA reads TGTGCCAGCAGGACAGGGGGAGCGAACACCGGGGAGCTGTTTTTT. Amino acids: CASRTGGANTGELFF.

This clonotype was observed many times. The rearrangement joins TRBV24-1 to TRBJ2-5; tentatively, D is TRBD1 or TRBD2 (5 bases each). Germline V CDR1 and CDR2: KGHDR, SFDVKD. The CDR3 consists of 16 residues. The V end lost 4 bases, the J end lost 5 bases, and 19 bases lay between the germline ends. The CDR3 here is CATSEPGAGGWETQYF. The CDR3 DNA follows: TGTGCCACCAGTGAACCCGGGGCCGGCGGCTGGGAGACCCAGTACTTC.

This clonotype was counted at least ten times. The chain's CDR3 is CASSSRDRPYNEQFF. The DNA for the CDR3 is TGTGCCAGCAGCTCCCGGGACAGGCCCTACAATGAGCAGTTCTTC. The chain joins TRBV11-3 to TRBJ2-1, with 8 bases identical to TRBD1. The germline V gene has CDR1 SGHNT and CDR2 YENEEA. V dropped 4 bases and J dropped 2; count of bases not matched to a gene: 4. This CDR3 spans 15 amino acids.

This clonotype was counted ten times or more. The chain employs TRBV19 and TRBJ2-7; D possibly matches TRBD1 or TRBD2 (6 bases each). Per the germline V gene, CDR1 is LNHDA and CDR2 is SQIVND (reference sequence). V lost 3 bases, J lost 3 bases, and 15 bases lay in between. The CDR3 is 15 residues long. This CDR3 reads CASSIGGGQSYEQYF. The CDR3 DNA reads as TGTGCCAGTAGTATTGGGGGAGGACAGAGCTACGAGCAGTACTTC. The variable domain in full, with the rest retrieved from reference TRBV19 and TRBJ2-7, is DGGITQSPKYLFRKEGQNVTLSCEQNLNHDAMYWYRQDPGQGLRLIYYSQIVNDFQKGDIAEGYSVSREKKESFPLTVTSAQKNPTAFYLCASSIGGGQSYEQYFGPGTRLTVT.

This clonotype was recorded many times. The CDR3 here is CATSPWEQETQYF. CDR3 DNA: TGTGCCACCAGTCCCTGGGAACAAGAGACCCAGTACTTC. This chain joins TRBV24-1 and TRBJ2-5; D is unresolved. Germline values: CDR1 KGHDR, CDR2 SFDVKD. The CDR3 has 13 residues. V was shortened by 6 bases and J by 2 bases, with 9 bases between the two germline ends.

Notes on this clonotype: Its ends do not fully match the called genes, so a read error is possible. The V gene is TRBV7-9, the J gene TRBJ2-5; weak D call: TRBD2 (5 bases). The V gene's germline CDR1 is SEHNR and CDR2 FQNEAQ (reference sequence). CDR3 length equals 14 residues. CDR3 sequence (DNA): TGTGCCGGCAGCTTAGTCGGGCGCCTGGAGGCCCAGTACTTC. Encoded protein: CAGSLVGRLEAQYF. The entire variable domain, with the rest obtained from reference TRBV7-9 and TRBJ2-5, is as follows: DTGVSQNPRHKITKRGQNVTFRCDPISEHNRLYWYRQTLGQGPEFLTYFQNEAQLEKSRLLSDRFSAERPKGSFSTLEIQRTEQGDSAMYLCAGSLVGRLEAQYFGPGTRLLVL.

This clonotype was counted many times. The genes are TRBV7-9 and TRBJ1-5; 7 positions match TRBD1. Germline V lookup: CDR1 SEHNR, CDR2 FQNEAQ (reference sequence). J gave up 3 bases and V 5 bases, and 4 bases lay outside the gene matches. The CDR3 spans 14 residues. CDR3 sequence: CASSPGTVNQPQHF. As DNA, the CDR3 is TGTGCCAGCAGCCCCGGGACAGTCAATCAGCCCCAGCATTTT.

This clonotype was seen repeatedly, ten times or more. V and J are TRBV5-4 and TRBJ2-7; D perhaps matches TRBD2 (5 bases). This CDR3 has 14 amino acids. Deletions cut 4 bases from V and 0 bases from J, with 11 bases between. The germline V gene has CDR1 SGHNT and CDR2 YYREEE (reference sequence). CDR3 sequence reads: CASSEEGSSYEQYF. The CDR3 DNA is TGTGCCAGCAGCGAAGAGGGTAGCTCCTACGAGCAGTACTTC.

In regard to this clonotype: Being one base from a much bigger clone, this may be a read error. The chain joins TRBV5-6 to TRBJ2-3; D is ambiguous. Per germline, CDR1 SGHDT and CDR2 YYEEEE. V lost 7 bases to trimming and J lost 4 bases, with 10 bases between them. The CDR3 contains 12 residues. In DNA form, the CDR3 reads TGTGCCAGCGGCTCGGGCCCAGATACGCAGTATTTT. Protein product: CASGSGPDTQYF.

This clonotype was observed a handful of times. The chain combines TRBV6-6 with TRBJ1-2, with 8 nucleotides matching TRBD1. The CDR3 is 16 residues long. V shed 0 bases, J shed 5 bases, and the junction held 8 bases outside the gene matches. Germline lookup yields CDR1 MNHNY and CDR2 SVGAGI (reference sequence). The CDR3 DNA reads TGTGCCAGCAGTTACTCGCGACAGGGGCGAGGGTATGGCTACACCTTC. Translation gives CASSYSRQGRGYGYTF.

This clonotype was observed a handful of times. The V and J genes are TRBV11-2 and TRBJ2-7, with D perhaps TRBD1 (5 bases). Germline CDR1 and CDR2: SGHAT and FQNNGV. CDR3 size: 16 residues. The V gene lost 1 base and the J gene lost 0 bases, with 13 bases spanning the gap. As DNA, the CDR3 is TGTGCCAGCAGCTTAGTCCAGGGATGGAGCTCCTACGAGCAGTACTTC. Amino acids: CASSLVQGWSSYEQYF.

The table lists this clonotype with a few counts. This could be a read error, since a much larger clone is one nucleotide away. The chain links TRBV7-8 to TRBJ1-4; 7 nucleotides match TRBD1. The germline gives CDR1 SGHVS, CDR2 FQNEAQ. The CDR3 length is 13 residues. The CDR3 sequence is CASHGTVNEKLCF. CDR3 DNA: TGTGCCAGCCACGGGACAGTCAATGAAAAACTGTGTTTT.

This clonotype came up many times. The chain uses TRBV5-1 and TRBJ2-2; 10 bases are a match to TRBD1. Trimming removed 3 bases from V and 6 bases from J; junction bases left unmatched: 5. CDR1 is SGHRS, CDR2 YFSETQ, per germline. The CDR3 spans 15 residues. The DNA for the CDR3 is TGCGCCAGCAGCTGGGGACAGGGGCCGGCCGGGGAGCTGTTTTTT. It yields the protein CASSWGQGPAGELFF.

There are many counts of this clonotype. The chain employs TRBV9 and TRBJ2-1; 12 nucleotides line up with TRBD2. The junction had 10 bases not matched to a gene; V was cut back by 0 bases and J by 6 bases. The CDR3 is 18 residues long. Germline CDR1 SGDLS, CDR2 YYNGEE. The CDR3 coding sequence is TGTGCCAGCAGCGTAGCTTCCCCTCTAGCGGGGGGGAGCAATGAGCAGTTCTTC. The encoded protein is CASSVASPLAGGSNEQFF.

Details on this clonotype: A much larger clone differs by one base, so this may be a read error. The rearrangement joins TRBV19 to TRBJ2-1, with TRBD2 matching over 14 bases. The V gene's germline CDR1 is LNHDA and CDR2 SQIVND (reference sequence). This CDR3 spans 16 amino acids. CDR3 nucleotides: TGTGCCAGTAGTGTAGGACTAGCGGGAGGCCACAATGAGCGGTTCTTC. Translated, it gives CASSVGLAGGHNERFF.

This clonotype was counted a few times. The V and J genes are TRBV24-1 and TRBJ2-1; D tentatively fits TRBD1 or TRBD2 (7 bases each). CDR1 and CDR2 (germline): KGHDR, SFDVKD. The CDR3 runs to 15 residues. Trimming removed 4 bases from V and 7 bases from J, with 16 bases in between. The CDR3 nucleotides read TGTGCCACCAGTGAGATGGCAGGGGGGGAGAATGAGCAGTTCTTC. Translated: CATSEMAGGENEQFF.

This clonotype was detected many times. The V gene is TRBV4-1, the J gene TRBJ1-5; no definite D call. CDR3 size: 16 residues. Looked up from germline, CDR1 is MGHRA and CDR2 is YSYEKL. V was trimmed by 0 bases and J by 6 bases, leaving 15 bases between them. Here the CDR3 DNA reads TGCGCCAGCAGCCAAGACCAGGCTCTGCTGACTCAGCCCCAGCATTTT. Amino acid sequence: CASSQDQALLTQPQHF.

This clonotype was observed at least ten times. The rearrangement uses TRBV19 and TRBJ2-1; the D gene is possibly TRBD2 (6 bases). The V end lost 4 bases, the J end lost 7 bases, and 14 bases lay between the germline ends. This CDR3 comprises 14 residues. The V gene's germline CDR1 is LNHDA and CDR2 SQIVND (reference sequence). The CDR3 region is CASSTPLARNEQFF. CDR3 DNA: TGTGCCAGTAGTACCCCCCTAGCGCGGAATGAGCAGTTCTTC.

The rearrangement uses TRBV7-9 and TRBJ2-1, with a tentative D call TRBD1 (6 bases). Germline V CDR1 and CDR2: SEHNR, FQNEAQ (reference sequence). V shed 7 bases and J shed 1 base, with 23 bases lying between them. The CDR3 consists of 18 residues. The CDR3 region is CASIFPTGYPESYNEQFF. In DNA, the CDR3 is TGTGCCAGCATCTTCCCCACAGGGTACCCCGAATCCTACAATGAGCAGTTCTTC.

This clonotype showed up just a few times. The missing conserved phenylalanine or tryptophan at the end of this CDR3 makes a read error likely. The gene calls are TRBV29-1 and TRBJ2-2; D is possibly TRBD1 (7 bases). The CDR3 totals 14 residues. Germline V lookup: CDR1 SQVTM, CDR2 ANQGSEA. The CDR3 region is CSVRGTAGPGGLFL. The CDR3 coding sequence is TGCAGCGTTAGGGGGACAGCCGGGCCCGGGGGGCTGTTTCTT.

The rearrangement joins TRBV5-4 to TRBJ2-5; D possibly corresponds to TRBD2 (5 bases). The V and J ends lost 7 bases and 1 base respectively, with 17 bases between them. CDR3 size: 15 residues. Per the germline V gene, CDR1 is SGHNT and CDR2 is YYREEE (reference sequence). The chain's CDR3 is CASGSSPGFQETQYF. The CDR3 nucleotides read TGTGCCAGCGGCTCTTCGCCGGGGTTCCAAGAGACCCAGTACTTC.